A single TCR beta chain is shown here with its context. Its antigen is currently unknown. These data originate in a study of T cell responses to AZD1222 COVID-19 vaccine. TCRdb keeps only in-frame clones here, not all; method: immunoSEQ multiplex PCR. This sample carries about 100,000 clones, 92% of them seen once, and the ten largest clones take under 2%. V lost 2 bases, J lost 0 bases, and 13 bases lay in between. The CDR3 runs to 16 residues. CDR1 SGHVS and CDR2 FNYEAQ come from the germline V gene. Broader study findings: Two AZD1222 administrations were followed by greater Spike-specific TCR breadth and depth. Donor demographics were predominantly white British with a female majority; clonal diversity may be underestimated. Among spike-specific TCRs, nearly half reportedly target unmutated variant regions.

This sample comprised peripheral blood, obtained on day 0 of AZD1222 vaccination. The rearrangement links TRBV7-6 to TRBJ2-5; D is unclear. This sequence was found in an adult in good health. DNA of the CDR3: TGTGCCAGCAGCTTAATCCCCGACTGGGACCAAGAGACCCAGTACTTC. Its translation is CASSLIPDWDQETQYF.